Listed below are T cell receptor beta chains from one sample, sequenced in a study of OX40 agonist ivuxolimab in advanced cancers. TCRdb keeps only in-frame clones here, not all; method: immunoSEQ multiplex PCR. Of nearly 35,000 clones listed, around 93% were seen once; the top ten hold about 33%. Sequenced material: CD4+ or CD8+ T cells sorted from blood, taken in a trial of the OX40 agonist ivuxolimab. The receptors come from an adult with an advanced solid tumor such as melanoma, head and neck, liver or kidney cancer. Both conserved end residues are part of each CDR3. The order of the fields is D gene, J gene, V gene, clone size, CDR3 protein, CDR3 DNA. A D gene is named only where the DNA matches it firmly. Only part of the rows carry a size: once, few, many, or a class if the clone is expanded.

d_gene: TRBD1
j_gene: TRBJ2-7
v_gene: TRBV5-5
abundance: .
CDR3aa: CASSGVGQGVSGGVYEQYF
CDR3nt: TGTGCCAGCAGCGGCGTGGGACAGGGTGTCTCTGGGGGAGTCTACGAGCAGTACTTC

d_gene: TRBD1
j_gene: TRBJ1-2
v_gene: TRBV5-6
abundance: .
CDR3aa: CASFFAAGGSGYTF
CDR3nt: TGTGCCAGCTTCTTCGCGGCAGGGGGTAGTGGCTACACCTTC

d_gene: .
j_gene: TRBJ2-1
v_gene: TRBV7-9
abundance: .
CDR3aa: CASSLSSGDEQFF
CDR3nt: TGTGCCAGCAGCTTAAGTTCAGGGGATGAGCAGTTCTTC

d_gene: TRBD2
j_gene: TRBJ2-1
v_gene: TRBV27
abundance: once
CDR3aa: CASHSGSEQFF
CDR3nt: TGTGCCAGCCATAGCGGGAGTGAGCAGTTCTTC

d_gene: .
j_gene: TRBJ2-7
v_gene: TRBV5-1
abundance: .
CDR3aa: CASSYSSYEQYF
CDR3nt: TGCGCCAGCAGCTACTCCTCCTACGAGCAGTACTTC

d_gene: TRBD2
j_gene: TRBJ2-3
v_gene: TRBV7-9
abundance: .
CDR3aa: CARSGMADTQYF
CDR3nt: TGTGCCCGGAGCGGGATGGCAGATACGCAGTATTTT

d_gene: TRBD2
j_gene: TRBJ2-6
v_gene: TRBV19
abundance: .
CDR3aa: CASSGLAGSGANVLTF
CDR3nt: TGTGCCAGTAGTGGACTAGCGGGCTCTGGGGCCAACGTCCTGACTTTC

d_gene: .
j_gene: TRBJ2-7
v_gene: TRBV10-3
abundance: .
CDR3aa: CAISESADLTYEQYF
CDR3nt: TGTGCCATCAGTGAGTCGGCGGACTTGACCTACGAGCAGTACTTC

d_gene: TRBD1
j_gene: TRBJ2-1
v_gene: TRBV9
abundance: .
CDR3aa: CASSAQGMGGNEQFF
CDR3nt: TGTGCCAGCAGCGCACAGGGGATGGGCGGCAATGAGCAGTTCTTC

d_gene: .
j_gene: TRBJ2-7
v_gene: TRBV9
abundance: .
CDR3aa: CASSVAGTQEYEQYF
CDR3nt: TGTGCCAGCAGCGTAGCCGGGACACAAGAATACGAGCAGTACTTC

d_gene: .
j_gene: TRBJ2-2
v_gene: TRBV4-3
abundance: .
CDR3aa: CASSQEWSGFTGELFF
CDR3nt: TGCGCCAGCAGCCAAGAATGGTCAGGCTTCACCGGGGAGCTGTTTTTT

d_gene: .
j_gene: TRBJ1-1
v_gene: TRBV19
abundance: .
CDR3aa: CASIRRGRTEAFF
CDR3nt: TGTGCCAGCATAAGGAGGGGTCGCACTGAAGCTTTCTTT

d_gene: .
j_gene: TRBJ1-5
v_gene: TRBV13
abundance: .
CDR3aa: CASSYGRSGNQPQHF
CDR3nt: TGTGCCAGCAGCTACGGACGGAGTGGGAATCAGCCCCAGCATTTT

d_gene: .
j_gene: TRBJ2-7
v_gene: TRBV7-3
abundance: .
CDR3aa: CASSLDPGISYEQYF
CDR3nt: TGTGCCAGCAGCTTAGATCCGGGCATCTCCTACGAGCAGTACTTC

d_gene: .
j_gene: TRBJ1-2
v_gene: TRBV4-1
abundance: .
CDR3aa: CASSQGAGDGYTF
CDR3nt: TGCGCCAGCAGCCAAGGGGCAGGGGATGGCTACACCTTC

d_gene: .
j_gene: TRBJ1-5
v_gene: TRBV6-5
abundance: .
CDR3aa: CASSSVGGNQPQHF
CDR3nt: TGTGCCAGCAGTTCGGTAGGGGGCAATCAGCCCCAGCATTTT

d_gene: .
j_gene: TRBJ2-3
v_gene: TRBV21-1
abundance: .
CDR3aa: CASSRLPSSTDTQYF
CDR3nt: TGTGCCAGCAGCAGACTGCCCTCTAGCACAGATACGCAGTATTTT

d_gene: TRBD2
j_gene: TRBJ2-1
v_gene: TRBV2
abundance: .
CDR3aa: CASRPSSGVLNEQFF
CDR3nt: TGTGCCAGCAGGCCCTCTAGCGGGGTATTAAATGAGCAGTTCTTC

d_gene: .
j_gene: TRBJ2-1
v_gene: TRBV6-6
abundance: .
CDR3aa: CASIRTPADYNEQFF
CDR3nt: TGTGCCAGCATTCGGACCCCCGCCGACTACAATGAGCAGTTCTTC

d_gene: .
j_gene: TRBJ2-2
v_gene: TRBV30
abundance: .
CDR3aa: CASSGTTGELFF
CDR3nt: TGTGCCTCGTCGGGGACCACCGGGGAGCTGTTTTTT

d_gene: TRBD1
j_gene: TRBJ2-5
v_gene: TRBV6-5
abundance: .
CDR3aa: CASSYLGQIQETQYF
CDR3nt: TGTGCCAGCAGTTACTTGGGACAGATTCAAGAGACCCAGTACTTC

d_gene: .
j_gene: TRBJ2-7
v_gene: TRBV28
abundance: .
CDR3aa: CASTPAGSYEQYF
CDR3nt: TGTGCCAGCACCCCGGCCGGCTCCTACGAGCAGTACTTC

d_gene: .
j_gene: TRBJ2-3
v_gene: TRBV7-9
abundance: .
CDR3aa: CASSLGVSSTDTQYF
CDR3nt: TGTGCCAGCAGCTTAGGGGTTTCAAGCACAGATACGCAGTATTTT

d_gene: TRBD2
j_gene: TRBJ2-7
v_gene: TRBV6-5
abundance: .
CDR3aa: CASSRTSGSSYEQYF
CDR3nt: TGTGCCAGCAGTCGGACTAGCGGGAGCTCCTACGAGCAGTACTTC

d_gene: .
j_gene: TRBJ2-5
v_gene: TRBV19
abundance: .
CDR3aa: CASSFGFTGFSYQETQYF
CDR3nt: TGTGCCAGTAGTTTCGGGTTCACGGGATTCTCGTACCAAGAGACCCAGTACTTC

d_gene: TRBD1
j_gene: TRBJ2-7
v_gene: TRBV9
abundance: few
CDR3aa: CASSVEDGGQGSHQYF
CDR3nt: TGTGCCAGCAGCGTAGAGGATGGGGGACAGGGCTCGCATCAGTACTTC

d_gene: TRBD2
j_gene: TRBJ2-2
v_gene: TRBV5-1
abundance: .
CDR3aa: CASSFQLAGSTLERVGELFF
CDR3nt: TGCGCCAGCAGCTTCCAACTAGCGGGGTCAACTTTAGAACGTGTCGGGGAGCTGTTTTTT

d_gene: .
j_gene: TRBJ2-2
v_gene: TRBV28
abundance: once
CDR3aa: CASSFAWKNTGELFF
CDR3nt: TGTGCCAGCAGTTTCGCCTGGAAGAACACCGGGGAGCTGTTTTTT

d_gene: .
j_gene: TRBJ2-7
v_gene: TRBV28
abundance: .
CDR3aa: CASRLEGGTYEQYF
CDR3nt: TGTGCCAGCAGATTGGAGGGTGGTACCTACGAGCAGTACTTC

d_gene: .
j_gene: TRBJ2-1
v_gene: TRBV21-1
abundance: .
CDR3aa: CASSKGEGQTPNEQFF
CDR3nt: TGTGCCAGCAGCAAGGGGGAGGGACAGACCCCCAATGAGCAGTTCTTC

d_gene: TRBD2
j_gene: TRBJ2-7
v_gene: TRBV9
abundance: .
CDR3aa: CASSGGTSGILTGEQYF
CDR3nt: TGTGCCAGCAGCGGGGGGACTAGCGGGATCTTAACGGGCGAGCAGTACTTC

d_gene: TRBD2
j_gene: TRBJ2-1
v_gene: TRBV5-5
abundance: .
CDR3aa: CASSLLAGGGKEQFF
CDR3nt: TGTGCCAGCAGCTTACTAGCGGGAGGGGGCAAAGAGCAGTTCTTC

d_gene: .
j_gene: TRBJ1-5
v_gene: TRBV14
abundance: .
CDR3aa: CASSQANQPQHF
CDR3nt: TGTGCCAGCAGCCAAGCTAATCAGCCCCAGCATTTT

d_gene: .
j_gene: TRBJ2-1
v_gene: TRBV5-1
abundance: .
CDR3aa: CASSLPTSYNEQFF
CDR3nt: TGCGCCAGCAGCTTGCCCACCTCCTACAATGAGCAGTTCTTC

d_gene: TRBD2
j_gene: TRBJ2-3
v_gene: TRBV19
abundance: .
CDR3aa: CASSIDLAGSGTSQVTDTQYF
CDR3nt: TGTGCCAGTAGTATAGACCTTGCGGGGTCCGGGACTAGCCAGGTCACAGATACGCAGTATTTT

d_gene: .
j_gene: TRBJ1-2
v_gene: TRBV11-2
abundance: .
CDR3aa: CASSLEGSYTF
CDR3nt: TGTGCCAGCAGCTTAGAAGGGAGCTACACCTTC

d_gene: .
j_gene: TRBJ2-7
v_gene: TRBV27
abundance: .
CDR3aa: CASSFHRSYEQYF
CDR3nt: TGTGCCAGCAGTTTCCACCGCTCCTACGAGCAGTACTTC

d_gene: TRBD2
j_gene: TRBJ2-7
v_gene: TRBV4-3
abundance: .
CDR3aa: CASSQDTSGAYEQYF
CDR3nt: TGCGCCAGCAGCCAAGATACTAGCGGGGCGTACGAGCAGTACTTC

d_gene: TRBD2
j_gene: TRBJ2-7
v_gene: TRBV7-2
abundance: few
CDR3aa: CASSIASGSYEQYF
CDR3nt: TGTGCCAGCAGCATAGCTAGCGGGTCCTACGAGCAGTACTTC

d_gene: .
j_gene: TRBJ2-1
v_gene: TRBV7-8
abundance: few
CDR3aa: CASSPPGYNEQFF
CDR3nt: TGTGCCAGCAGCCCCCCAGGGTACAATGAGCAGTTCTTC

d_gene: TRBD2
j_gene: TRBJ2-3
v_gene: TRBV4-3
abundance: .
CDR3aa: CASSQEDAKGLADTDTQYF
CDR3nt: TGCGCCAGCAGCCAAGAGGATGCCAAGGGACTAGCGGACACAGATACGCAGTATTTT

d_gene: .
j_gene: TRBJ2-7
v_gene: TRBV9
abundance: .
CDR3aa: CASSVGGNPYEQYF
CDR3nt: TGTGCCAGCAGCGTAGGAGGGAATCCCTACGAGCAGTACTTC

d_gene: .
j_gene: TRBJ1-3
v_gene: TRBV7-8
abundance: .
CDR3aa: CASSWEPGDANTIYF
CDR3nt: TGTGCCAGCAGCTGGGAACCAGGGGACGCGAACACCATATATTTT

d_gene: TRBD1
j_gene: TRBJ2-7
v_gene: TRBV2
abundance: .
CDR3aa: CASREQGAPSYEQYF
CDR3nt: TGTGCCAGCAGGGAACAGGGGGCACCCTCCTACGAGCAGTACTTC

d_gene: .
j_gene: TRBJ2-2
v_gene: TRBV16
abundance: few
CDR3aa: CASSHGVGTGELFF
CDR3nt: TGTGCCAGCAGCCATGGTGTGGGGACCGGGGAGCTGTTTTTT

d_gene: TRBD1
j_gene: TRBJ1-1
v_gene: TRBV5-8
abundance: .
CDR3aa: CASNTPGQGVVVAFF
CDR3nt: TGTGCCAGCAACACGCCGGGACAGGGGGTTGTTGTGGCTTTCTTT

d_gene: .
j_gene: TRBJ1-3
v_gene: TRBV7-2
abundance: few
CDR3aa: CASSFDTIYF
CDR3nt: TGTGCCAGCAGCTTTGACACCATATATTTT

d_gene: .
j_gene: TRBJ1-4
v_gene: TRBV9
abundance: .
CDR3aa: CASSVDMEEKLFF
CDR3nt: TGTGCCAGCAGCGTAGACATGGAGGAAAAACTGTTTTTT

d_gene: .
j_gene: TRBJ2-3
v_gene: TRBV9
abundance: .
CDR3aa: CASSGGLSADTQYF
CDR3nt: TGTGCCAGCTCCGGGGGCTTGAGTGCAGATACGCAGTATTTT

d_gene: .
j_gene: TRBJ2-7
v_gene: TRBV7-9
abundance: .
CDR3aa: CASSLGDEQYF
CDR3nt: TGTGCCAGCAGCTTAGGGGACGAGCAGTACTTC